Many counts were recorded for the clone carrying this TCR beta chain. Its target is not known. The sample belongs to a study of T-cell reconstitution after alpha-beta-depleted transplantation in children. Whole-study findings and limits: Several hundred graft clones that had expanded were reportedly the source of alpha-beta T cells about two months after transplant. For some patients, TCRbeta diversity was high at day 60 because of recipient T cells and thymic progenitors that survived.

The CDR3 sequence is 12 residues long. In germline, CDR1 is SEHNR, CDR2 FQNEAQ (reference sequence). V lost 5 bases and J lost 10; bases outside the gene matches: 1. Unique molecular identifiers tagged the TCRbeta library. One entry per CDR3 protein, called by TCRdb with MiXCR from the PCR reads. The sample includes 200,000 to 250,000 distinct CDR3 sequences, under 9.5% of them seen just once. The rearrangement joins TRBV7-9 to TRBJ1-6; 8 positions match TRBD1. This receptor was identified in a male patient between 5 and 17 years old who had a stem cell transplant for acute lymphoblastic leukemia, so the T cells may come from the graft donor. The sequencing here drew on PBMCs, mostly from graft donor cells, taken 180 days after TCRalphabeta/CD19-depleted stem cell transplant. In DNA form, the CDR3 reads TGTGCCAGCAGCCCAGGGGGCTCACCCCTCCACTTT. It translates to CASSPGGSPLHF.